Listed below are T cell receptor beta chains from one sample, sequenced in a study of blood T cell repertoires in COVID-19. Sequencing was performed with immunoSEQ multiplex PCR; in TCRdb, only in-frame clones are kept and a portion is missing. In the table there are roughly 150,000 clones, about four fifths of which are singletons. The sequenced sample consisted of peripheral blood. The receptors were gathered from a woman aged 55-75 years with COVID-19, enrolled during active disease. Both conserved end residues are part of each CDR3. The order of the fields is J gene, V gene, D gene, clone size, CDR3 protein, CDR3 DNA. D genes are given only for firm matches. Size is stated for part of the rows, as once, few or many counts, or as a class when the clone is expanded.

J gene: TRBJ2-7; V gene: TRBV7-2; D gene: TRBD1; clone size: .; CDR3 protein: CASTPDRAAYEQYF; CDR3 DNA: TGTGCCAGCACCCCGGACAGGGCGGCCTACGAGCAGTACTTC
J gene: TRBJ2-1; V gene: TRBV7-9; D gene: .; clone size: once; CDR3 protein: CASSSGVGLGFNEQFF; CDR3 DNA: TGTGCCAGCAGCTCCGGCGTGGGACTGGGGTTCAATGAGCAGTTCTTC
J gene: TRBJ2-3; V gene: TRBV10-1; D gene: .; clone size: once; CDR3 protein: CASSESPGRTDTQYF; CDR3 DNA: TGCGCCAGCAGTGAGTCCCCGGGGAGGACAGATACGCAGTATTTT
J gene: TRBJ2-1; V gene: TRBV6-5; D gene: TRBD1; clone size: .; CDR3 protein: CASSYPTGGSGNEQFF; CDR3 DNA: TGTGCCAGCAGTTACCCGACAGGGGGCTCGGGAAATGAGCAGTTCTTC
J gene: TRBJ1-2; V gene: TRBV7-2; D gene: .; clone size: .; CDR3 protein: CASRPGHLIYGYTF; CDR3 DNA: TGTGCCAGCAGACCGGGACACCTAATCTATGGCTACACCTTC
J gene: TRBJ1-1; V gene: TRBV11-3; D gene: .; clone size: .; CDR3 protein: CASSLGPGTEAFF; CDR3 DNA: TGTGCCAGCAGCTTAGGGCCGGGGACTGAAGCTTTCTTT
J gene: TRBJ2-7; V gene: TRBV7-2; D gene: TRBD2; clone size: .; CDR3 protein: CASSASTSGSSYEQYF; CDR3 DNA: TGTGCCAGCAGCGCCTCTACTAGCGGTAGCTCCTACGAGCAGTACTTC
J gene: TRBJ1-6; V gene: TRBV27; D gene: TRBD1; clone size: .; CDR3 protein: CASSTTGIDSPLHF; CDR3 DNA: TGTGCCAGCAGTACGACAGGGATTGATTCACCCCTCCACTTT
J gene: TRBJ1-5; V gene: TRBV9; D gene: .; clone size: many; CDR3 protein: CASIIHQPQHF; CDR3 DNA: TGTGCCAGCATCATCCATCAGCCCCAGCATTTT
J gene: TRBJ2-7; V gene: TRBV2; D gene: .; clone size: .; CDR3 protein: CASSRVSYEQYF; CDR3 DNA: TGTGCCAGCAGCAGGGTTTCCTACGAGCAGTACTTC
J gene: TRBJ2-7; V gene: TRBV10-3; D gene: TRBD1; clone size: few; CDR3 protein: CAILDTSGGASYEQYF; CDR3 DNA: TGTGCCATTCTCGATACCTCAGGGGGCGCTTCCTACGAGCAGTACTTC
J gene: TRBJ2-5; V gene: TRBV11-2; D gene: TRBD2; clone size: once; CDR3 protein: CASSLQRGGQETQYF; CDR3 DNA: TGTGCCAGCAGCTTACAGCGGGGGGGACAAGAGACCCAGTACTTC
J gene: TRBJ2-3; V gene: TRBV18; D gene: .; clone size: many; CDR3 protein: CASSPSADTQYF; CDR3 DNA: TGTGCCAGCTCACCAAGCGCAGATACGCAGTATTTT
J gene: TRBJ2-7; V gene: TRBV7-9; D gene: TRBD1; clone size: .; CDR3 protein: CASSSGQGGRYEQYF; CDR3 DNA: TGTGCCAGCAGCTCTGGACAGGGGGGGAGGTACGAGCAGTACTTC
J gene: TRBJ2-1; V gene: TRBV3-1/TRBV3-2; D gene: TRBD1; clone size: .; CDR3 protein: CASSLGGRAYNEQFF; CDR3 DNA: TGTGCCAGCAGCTTAGGGGGCCGCGCTTACAATGAGCAGTTCTTC
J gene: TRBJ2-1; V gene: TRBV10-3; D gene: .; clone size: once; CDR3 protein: CATQGANNEQFF; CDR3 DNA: TGTGCCACGCAGGGCGCAAACAATGAGCAGTTCTTC
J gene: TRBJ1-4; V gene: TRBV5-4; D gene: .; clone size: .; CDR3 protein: CASSANLGGGEKLFF; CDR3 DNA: TGTGCCAGCAGCGCGAACCTCGGCGGTGGTGAAAAACTGTTTTTT
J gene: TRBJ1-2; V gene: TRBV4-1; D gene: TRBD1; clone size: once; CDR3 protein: CASSLGTGEFYGYTF; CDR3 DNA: TGCGCCAGCAGCCTCGGGACAGGGGAATTCTATGGCTACACCTTC
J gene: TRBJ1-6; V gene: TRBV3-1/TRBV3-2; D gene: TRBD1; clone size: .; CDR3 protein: CASSQGGTANSPLHF; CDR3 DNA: TGTGCCAGCAGCCAAGGAGGGACAGCTAATTCACCCCTCCACTTT
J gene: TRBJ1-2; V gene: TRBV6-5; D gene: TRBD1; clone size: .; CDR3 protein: CASSYLQGAFYGYTF; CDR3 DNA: TGTGCCAGCAGTTATCTTCAGGGGGCTTTTTATGGCTACACCTTC
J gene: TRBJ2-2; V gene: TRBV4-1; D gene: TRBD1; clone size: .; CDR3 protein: CASSQGNRGTGELFF; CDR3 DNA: TGCGCCAGCAGCCAAGGCAACAGGGGCACCGGGGAGCTGTTTTTT
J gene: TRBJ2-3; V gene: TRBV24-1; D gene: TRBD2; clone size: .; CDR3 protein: CATSPGLAGADTQYF; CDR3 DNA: TGTGCCACCAGCCCGGGACTAGCGGGAGCAGATACGCAGTATTTT
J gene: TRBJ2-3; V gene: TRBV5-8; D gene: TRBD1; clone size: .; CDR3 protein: CASSRGLSGQGGTDTQYF; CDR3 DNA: TGTGCCAGCAGCAGAGGGTTATCGGGACAGGGTGGCACAGATACGCAGTATTTT
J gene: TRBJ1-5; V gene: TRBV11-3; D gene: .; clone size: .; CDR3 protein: CASSSNSRGSNQPQHF; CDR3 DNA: TGTGCCAGCAGCTCGAATAGCAGGGGTAGCAATCAGCCCCAGCATTTT
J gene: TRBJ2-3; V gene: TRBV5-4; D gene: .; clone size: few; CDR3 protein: CASSLERGNTDTQYF; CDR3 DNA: TGTGCCAGCAGCTTAGAGCGTGGAAACACAGATACGCAGTATTTT
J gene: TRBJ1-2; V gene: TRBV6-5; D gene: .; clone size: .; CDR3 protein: CASRQGPSGGYTF; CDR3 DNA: TGTGCCAGCAGACAGGGACCTTCCGGTGGCTACACCTTC
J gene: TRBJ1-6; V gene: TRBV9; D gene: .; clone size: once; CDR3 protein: CASSVYSTPPLHF; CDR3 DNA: TGTGCCAGCAGCGTGTATAGTACGCCACCCCTCCACTTT
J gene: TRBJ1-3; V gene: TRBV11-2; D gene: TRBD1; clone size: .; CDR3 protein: CASSLVGQGNSGNTIYF; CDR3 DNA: TGTGCCAGCAGCTTAGTGGGACAGGGGAATTCTGGAAACACCATATATTTT
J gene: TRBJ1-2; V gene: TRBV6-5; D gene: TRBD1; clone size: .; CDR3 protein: CASSYPGDRGVNGYTF; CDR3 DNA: TGTGCCAGCAGTTACCCTGGGGACAGGGGAGTTAATGGCTACACCTTC
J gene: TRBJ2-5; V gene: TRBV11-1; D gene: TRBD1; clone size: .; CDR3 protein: CASSPGTGDSETQYF; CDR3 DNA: TGTGCCAGCAGCCCCGGGACAGGGGATTCGGAGACCCAGTACTTC
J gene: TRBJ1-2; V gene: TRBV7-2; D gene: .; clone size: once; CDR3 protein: CASSLSQNYGYTF; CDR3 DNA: TGTGCCAGCAGCTTAAGTCAGAACTATGGCTACACCTTC
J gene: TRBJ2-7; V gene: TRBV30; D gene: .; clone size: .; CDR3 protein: CAWSVRASAVYEQYF; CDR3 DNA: TGTGCCTGGAGTGTACGGGCTAGCGCGGTCTACGAGCAGTACTTC
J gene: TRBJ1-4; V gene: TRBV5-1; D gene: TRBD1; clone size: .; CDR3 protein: CASSRDRGQSNEKLFF; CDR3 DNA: TGCGCCAGCAGCCGGGACAGGGGGCAGAGTAATGAAAAACTGTTTTTT
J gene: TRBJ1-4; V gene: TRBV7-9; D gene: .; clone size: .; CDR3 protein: CASSPARGEKLFF; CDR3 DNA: TGTGCCAGCAGCCCGGCGCGGGGTGAAAAACTGTTTTTT
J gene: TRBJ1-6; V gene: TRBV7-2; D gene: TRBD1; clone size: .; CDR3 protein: CASSGDRALNSPLHF; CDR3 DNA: TGTGCCAGCAGCGGTGACAGGGCGTTAAATTCACCCCTCCACTTT
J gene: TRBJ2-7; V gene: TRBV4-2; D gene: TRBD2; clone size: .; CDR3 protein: CASSQTGTSGRKRGSYEQYF; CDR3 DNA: TGTGCCAGCAGCCAAACCGGGACTAGCGGGAGAAAGAGGGGCTCCTACGAGCAGTACTTC
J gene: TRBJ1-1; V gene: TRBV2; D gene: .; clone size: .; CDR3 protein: CASSEVTATEAFF; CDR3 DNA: TGTGCCAGCAGTGAGGTAACAGCAACTGAAGCTTTCTTT
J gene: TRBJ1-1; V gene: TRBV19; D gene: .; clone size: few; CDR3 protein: CAIRASTEAFF; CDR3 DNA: TGTGCCATTAGAGCGAGCACTGAAGCTTTCTTT
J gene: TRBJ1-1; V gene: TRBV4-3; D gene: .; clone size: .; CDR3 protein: CASSQDTGTMWKTEAFF; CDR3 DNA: TGCGCCAGCAGCCAAGATACAGGGACGATGTGGAAAACTGAAGCTTTCTTT
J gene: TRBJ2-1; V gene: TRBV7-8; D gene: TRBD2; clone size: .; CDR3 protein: CASSARVASGGNEQFF; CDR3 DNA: TGTGCCAGCAGCGCACGAGTGGCTAGCGGGGGCAATGAGCAGTTCTTC
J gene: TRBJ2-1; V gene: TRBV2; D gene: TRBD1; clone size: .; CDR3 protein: CASSEQGAGNEQFF; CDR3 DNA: TGTGCCAGCAGTGAGCAGGGGGCTGGTAATGAGCAGTTCTTC
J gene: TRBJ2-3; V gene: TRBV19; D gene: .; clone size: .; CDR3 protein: CATSEDRRTDTQYF; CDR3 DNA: TGTGCCACCTCTGAGGACAGACGCACAGATACGCAGTATTTT
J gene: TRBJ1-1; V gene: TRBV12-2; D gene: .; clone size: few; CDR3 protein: CASRLVPGASNTEAFF; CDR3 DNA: TGTGCAAGTCGCTTAGTCCCAGGGGCCTCGAACACTGAAGCTTTCTTT
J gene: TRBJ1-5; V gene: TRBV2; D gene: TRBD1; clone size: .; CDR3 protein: CASSFDRGYQPQHF; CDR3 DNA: TGTGCCAGCAGCTTCGACAGGGGGTATCAGCCCCAGCATTTT
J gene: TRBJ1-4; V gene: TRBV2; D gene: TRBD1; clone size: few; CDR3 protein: CASSVTGNEKLFF; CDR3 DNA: TGTGCCAGCAGTGTGACAGGGAATGAAAAACTGTTTTTT
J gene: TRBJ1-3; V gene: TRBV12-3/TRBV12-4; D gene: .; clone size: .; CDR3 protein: CASSASVGNTIYF; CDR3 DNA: TGTGCCAGCAGTGCGAGTGTTGGAAACACCATATATTTT
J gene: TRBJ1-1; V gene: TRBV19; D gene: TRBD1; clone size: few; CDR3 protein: CASSPDRGGNTEAFF; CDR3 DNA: TGTGCCAGTAGCCCAGACAGGGGAGGGAACACTGAAGCTTTCTTT
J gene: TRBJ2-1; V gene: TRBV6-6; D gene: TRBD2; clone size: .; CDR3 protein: CASSYTGGAGENEQFF; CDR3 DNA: TGTGCCAGCAGTTACACGGGAGGGGCGGGGGAGAATGAGCAGTTCTTC
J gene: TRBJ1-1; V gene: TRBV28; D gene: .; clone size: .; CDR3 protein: CASSFPMRNTEAFF; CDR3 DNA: TGTGCCAGCAGTTTCCCAATGAGGAACACTGAAGCTTTCTTT
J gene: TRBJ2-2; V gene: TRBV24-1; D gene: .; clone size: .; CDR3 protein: CATSDYRQKGNTGELFF; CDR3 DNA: TGTGCCACCAGTGATTACCGACAGAAGGGGAACACCGGGGAGCTGTTTTTT
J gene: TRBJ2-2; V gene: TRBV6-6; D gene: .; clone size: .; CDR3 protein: CASSQTPTHRNTGELFF; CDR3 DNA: TGTGCCAGCAGTCAAACCCCAACTCACAGGAACACCGGGGAGCTGTTTTTT